These 15 T cell receptor beta chains were all obtained from the same sample, sequenced in a study of OX40 agonist ivuxolimab in advanced cancers. The repertoire was sequenced with immunoSEQ multiplex PCR; TCRdb's copy has only in-frame clones and lacks some. The sample has approximately 63,000 clones; less than 85% are singletons. Specimen: CD4+ or CD8+ T cells sorted from blood, collected in a trial of the OX40 agonist ivuxolimab. The receptors come from an adult with an advanced solid tumor such as melanoma, head and neck, liver or kidney cancer.

The chain links TRBV5-1 to TRBJ2-5; 9 bases are shared with TRBD1. The CDR3 contains 15 residues. The junction had 11 bases not matched to a gene; V was cut back by 7 bases and J by 4 bases. Germline assignment: CDR1 SGHRS and CDR2 YFSETQ. The chain's CDR3 is CASSYNGQGRETQYF. The CDR3 DNA is TGCGCCAGCTCTTACAACGGACAGGGGCGAGAGACCCAGTACTTC.

V and J are TRBV6-4 and TRBJ2-1; the D gene is possibly TRBD1 (5 bases). Per germline, CDR1 MRHNA and CDR2 SNTAGT. Trimming shortened V by 3 bases and J by 0 bases, and 9 bases separated the two germline ends. The CDR3 has 15 residues. CDR3 protein: CASSEGVSSYNEQFF. Here the CDR3 DNA reads TGTGCCAGCAGTGAAGGGGTTAGCTCCTACAATGAGCAGTTCTTC.

This chain links TRBV19 with TRBJ1-3, with D unclear. The CDR3 sequence is 14 residues long. Trimming removed 8 bases at V and 0 bases at J, with 11 bases between. Germline V gene lookup returns CDR1 LNHDA and CDR2 SQIVND (reference sequence). Here the CDR3 reads CASSRTNSGNTIYF. DNA of the CDR3: TGTGCCAGTTCCAGGACCAACTCTGGAAACACCATATATTTT.

This sequence joins TRBV9 and TRBJ2-1, with 7 bases identical to TRBD2. V shed 3 bases, J shed 5 bases, and the junction held 11 bases outside the gene matches. The V gene's germline CDR1 is SGDLS and CDR2 YYNGEE. This CDR3 is 16 amino acids long. The DNA of the CDR3 is TGTGCCAGCAGCGACCGCACTAGCGTCACGAACAATGAGCAGTTCTTC. It codes for CASSDRTSVTNNEQFF. The whole variable domain, remainder taken from reference TRBV9 and TRBJ2-1, is DSGVTQTPKHLITATGQRVTLRCSPRSGDLSVYWYQQSLDQGLQFLIQYYNGEERAKGNILERFSAQQFPDLHSELNLSSLELGDSALYFCASSDRTSVTNNEQFFGPGTRLTVL.

This sequence joins TRBV5-6 and TRBJ1-2, with 7 bases fitting TRBD1. This CDR3 spans 13 amino acids. Germline V gene sequence: CDR1 SGHDT, CDR2 YYEEEE. Losses at the gene ends were 0 bases for V and 8 bases for J; bases not matched to a gene: 4. CDR3 in DNA: TGTGCCAGCAGCTTGGGGAGGGGGCAGGGCTACACCTTC. Translating it yields CASSLGRGQGYTF.

This chain links TRBV27 with TRBJ2-7, with 8 positions matching TRBD1. Trimming removed 1 base from V and 0 bases from J; junction bases left unmatched: 8. Germline V gives CDR1 MNHEY, CDR2 SMNVEV (reference sequence). CDR3 length: 17 residues. CDR3: CASSLLGGTGASYEQYF. As DNA, the CDR3 is TGTGCCAGCAGTTTATTGGGCGGGACAGGCGCCTCCTACGAGCAGTACTTC.

This clone was seen a single time. The V gene is TRBV18, the J gene TRBJ1-2; the D gene is possibly TRBD1 (5 bases). This CDR3 contains 16 residues. Germline-derived CDR1 and CDR2 are KGHSH and LQKENI. Trimming removed 4 bases at V and 4 bases at J, with 19 bases between. The CDR3 DNA reads as TGTGCCAGCTCACGAGGGACGGCGCAAGGGTCCTATGGCTACACCTTC. As protein: CASSRGTAQGSYGYTF.

CDR3 loop: CASRTPNEKLFF. The DNA of the CDR3 is TGTGCCAGTCGAACCCCGAATGAAAAACTGTTTTTT. The rearrangement uses TRBV19 and TRBJ1-4; no clear D. The V end was cut by 8 bases, the J end by 5 bases, with 9 bases between. The germline V gene encodes CDR1 LNHDA and CDR2 SQIVND (reference sequence). This CDR3 is 12 amino acids long. The variable domain in full, completed from reference TRBV19 and TRBJ1-4, reads DGGITQSPKYLFRKEGQNVTLSCEQNLNHDAMYWYRQDPGQGLRLIYYSQIVNDFQKGDIAEGYSVSREKKESFPLTVTSAQKNPTAFYLCASRTPNEKLFFGSGTQLSVL.

CDR3 residues: CASSLAGSGTSTDTQYF. CDR3 nucleotide sequence: TGTGCCAGCAGCTTAGCGGGCAGCGGGACTAGCACAGATACGCAGTATTTT. The chain employs TRBV7-2 and TRBJ2-3, with 7 nucleotides matching TRBD2. The CDR3 has 17 amino acids. V lost 0 bases and J lost 0; bases outside the gene matches: 6. Germline values: CDR1 SGHTA, CDR2 FQGNSA.

The chain employs TRBV4-3 and TRBJ1-2, with D tentatively TRBD1 (5 bases). The germline V and J ends were trimmed by 3 bases and 2 bases, with 10 bases remaining between them. The CDR3 runs 14 residues. Germline V gene lookup returns CDR1 LGHNA and CDR2 YSLEER. The CDR3 spells CASSQGTANYGYTF. In DNA, the CDR3 is TGCGCCAGCAGCCAGGGGACGGCGAACTATGGCTACACCTTC.

The chain uses TRBV19 and TRBJ1-1, with 12 bases identical to TRBD1. The CDR3 has 16 amino acids. Germline V lookup: CDR1 LNHDA, CDR2 SQIVND (reference sequence). V was clipped by 4 bases and J by 5 bases; unmatched bases: 8. The CDR3 DNA sequence: TGTGCCAGTAGTACCTATTGGGACAGGGGGCGAACTGAAGCTTTCTTT. It specifies CASSTYWDRGRTEAFF.

The rearrangement links TRBV5-4 to TRBJ2-5; D is unclear. The germline gives CDR1 SGHNT, CDR2 YYREEE (reference sequence). This CDR3 is 13 amino acids long. Trimming cost V 1 base and J 1 base, with 5 bases left between them. This CDR3 is CASSLWTQETQYF. The CDR3 region has the DNA TGTGCCAGCAGCTTGTGGACCCAAGAGACCCAGTACTTC.

The chain has TRBV5-1 and TRBJ2-7; D unclear. The CDR3 is 13 residues long. The V end lost 0 bases, the J end lost 5 bases, and 9 bases lay between the germline ends. From germline, CDR1 is SGHRS and CDR2 YFSETQ. In DNA form, the CDR3 reads TGCGCCAGCAGCTTGGGCGTGCGCGACGAGCAGTACTTC. Translating gives CASSLGVRDEQYF.

This chain links TRBV7-2 with TRBJ2-3; D remains unclear. The V gene lost 4 bases and the J gene lost 0 bases, with 8 bases spanning the gap. The V gene's germline CDR1 is SGHTA and CDR2 FQGNSA. The CDR3 is 14 residues long. DNA for the CDR3: TGTGCCAGCAGCTCGGTAGTGAGCACAGATACGCAGTATTTT. Its protein product is CASSSVVSTDTQYF.

The chain employs TRBV5-1 and TRBJ2-2, with D maybe TRBD2 (5 bases). This CDR3 spans 15 amino acids. V lost 7 bases, J lost 0 bases, and 13 bases lay in between. CDR1 is SGHRS, CDR2 YFSETQ, per germline. DNA for the CDR3: TGCGCCAGCTTTCTTCCGGGGTCGAACACCGGGGAGCTGTTTTTT. It is translated as CASFLPGSNTGELFF.